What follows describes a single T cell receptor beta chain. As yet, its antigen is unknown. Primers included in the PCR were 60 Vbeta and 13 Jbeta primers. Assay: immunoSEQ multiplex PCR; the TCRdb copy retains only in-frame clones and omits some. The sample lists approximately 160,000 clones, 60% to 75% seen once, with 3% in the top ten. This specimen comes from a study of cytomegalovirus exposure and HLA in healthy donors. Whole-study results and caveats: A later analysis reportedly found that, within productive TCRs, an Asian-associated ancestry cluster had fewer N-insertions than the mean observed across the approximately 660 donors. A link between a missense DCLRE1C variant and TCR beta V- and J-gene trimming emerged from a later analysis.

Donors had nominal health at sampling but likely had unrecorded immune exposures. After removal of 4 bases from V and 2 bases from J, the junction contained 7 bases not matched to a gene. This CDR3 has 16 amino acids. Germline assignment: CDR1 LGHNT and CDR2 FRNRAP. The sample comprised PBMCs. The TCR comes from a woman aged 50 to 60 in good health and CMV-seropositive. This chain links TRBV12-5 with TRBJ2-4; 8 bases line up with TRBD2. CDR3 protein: CASGSGREGSKNIQYF. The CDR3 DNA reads TGTGCTAGTGGTTCGGGCCGGGAGGGCTCCAAAAACATTCAGTACTTC.